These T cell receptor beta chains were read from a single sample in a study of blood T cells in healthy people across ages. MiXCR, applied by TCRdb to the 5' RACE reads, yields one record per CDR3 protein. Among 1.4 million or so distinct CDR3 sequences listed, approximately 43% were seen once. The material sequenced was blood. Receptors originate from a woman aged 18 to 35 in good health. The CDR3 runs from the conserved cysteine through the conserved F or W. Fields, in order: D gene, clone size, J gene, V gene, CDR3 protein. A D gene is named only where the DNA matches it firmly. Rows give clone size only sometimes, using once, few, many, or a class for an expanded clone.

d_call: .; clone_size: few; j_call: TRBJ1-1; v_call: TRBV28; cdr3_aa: CASRTRGTAVNTEAFF
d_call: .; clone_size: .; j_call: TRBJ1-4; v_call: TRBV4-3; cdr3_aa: CASSRGGVDEKLFF
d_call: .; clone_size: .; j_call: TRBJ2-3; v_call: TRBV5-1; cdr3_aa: CASSRSGQPSTDTQYF
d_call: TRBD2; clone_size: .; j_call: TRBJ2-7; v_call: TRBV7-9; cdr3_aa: CASSLAGSSGRAYEQYF
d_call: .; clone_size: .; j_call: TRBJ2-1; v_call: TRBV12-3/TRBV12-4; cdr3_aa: CASSSRTEPRYNEQFF
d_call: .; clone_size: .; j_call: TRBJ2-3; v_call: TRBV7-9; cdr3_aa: CASTKVDTQYF
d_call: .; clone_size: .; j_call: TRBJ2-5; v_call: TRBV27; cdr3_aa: CATQRGYQETQYF
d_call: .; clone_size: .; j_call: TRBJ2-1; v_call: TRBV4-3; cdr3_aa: CASSQDVRSGEQFF
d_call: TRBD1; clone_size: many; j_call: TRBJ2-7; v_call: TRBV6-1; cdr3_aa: CASSPGQRPYEQYF
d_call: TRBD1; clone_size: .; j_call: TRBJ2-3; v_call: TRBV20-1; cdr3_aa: CSARTWGSGGDTQYF
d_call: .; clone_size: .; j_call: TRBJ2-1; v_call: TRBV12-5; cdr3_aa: CASGLPNRVEQFF
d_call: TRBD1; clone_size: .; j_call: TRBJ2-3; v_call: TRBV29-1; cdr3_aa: CSVSGTGYFTDTQYF
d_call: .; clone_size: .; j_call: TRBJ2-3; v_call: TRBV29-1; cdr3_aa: CSVVPTGSTDTQYF
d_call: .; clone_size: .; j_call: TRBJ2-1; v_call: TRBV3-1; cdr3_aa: CASSQIEGEQFF
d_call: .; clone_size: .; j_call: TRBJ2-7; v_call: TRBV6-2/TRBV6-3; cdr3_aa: CASTLASSYEQYF
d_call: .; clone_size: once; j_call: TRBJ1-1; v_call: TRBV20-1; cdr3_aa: CSARVGGRGVINTEAFF
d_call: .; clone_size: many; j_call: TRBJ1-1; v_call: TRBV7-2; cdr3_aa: CASSKQGNTEAFF
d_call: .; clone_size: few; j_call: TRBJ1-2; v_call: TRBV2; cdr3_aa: CASSAFGGYTF
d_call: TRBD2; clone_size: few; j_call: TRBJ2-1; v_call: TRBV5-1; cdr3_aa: CASSFQRGAYNEQFF
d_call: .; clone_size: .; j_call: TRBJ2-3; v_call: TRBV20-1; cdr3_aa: CSASTHNTQYF
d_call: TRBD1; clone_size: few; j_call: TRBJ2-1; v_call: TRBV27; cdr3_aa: CASSLLDRANEQFF
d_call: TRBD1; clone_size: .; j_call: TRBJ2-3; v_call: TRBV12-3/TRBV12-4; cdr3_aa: CASSSFRGHDRGLPDTQYF
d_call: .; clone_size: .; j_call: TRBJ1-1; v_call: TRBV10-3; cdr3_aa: CAISQRGANTAAFF
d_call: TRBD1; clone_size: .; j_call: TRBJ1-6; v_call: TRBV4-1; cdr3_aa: CASSQEGQGTALHF